Each of the 7 T cell receptor beta chains below was sequenced from the same sample in a study of blood T cell repertoires in COVID-19. Profiled with immunoSEQ multiplex PCR; TCRdb holds only in-frame clones, not every one. The top ten clones hold about 1.7% of a sample with around 280,000 clones, about nine tenths of them seen once. The specimen was PBMCs or T cells enriched from blood (not recorded which). These receptors all stem from a woman between 40 and 50 years old who had recovered from COVID-19.

V gene TRBV4-2 combines with J gene TRBJ2-7; 11 bases fit TRBD2. The germline CDR1 and CDR2 sequences are LGHNA and YNFKEQ. The CDR3 is 17 amino acids. The junction had 10 bases not matched to a gene; V was cut back by 3 bases and J by 3 bases. The CDR3 loop reads CASSQVTGTSGVYEQYF. The CDR3 coding sequence is TGTGCCAGCAGCCAGGTAACCGGGACTAGCGGAGTCTACGAGCAGTACTTC.

This chain uses TRBV4-2 with TRBJ2-7; weak D call: TRBD2 (6 bases). The CDR3 sequence is 13 residues long. V shed 5 bases and J shed 2 bases, with 10 bases lying between them. Germline values: CDR1 LGHNA, CDR2 YNFKEQ. The CDR3 DNA reads as TGTGCCAGCAGCGGAGGGAACCCCTACGAGCAGTACTTC. This sequence encodes CASSGGNPYEQYF.

This clone was seen once. J is TRBJ2-5 and V is TRBV4-1, with 7 bases fitting TRBD2. Unmatched junction bases numbered 7, after V lost 0 bases and J lost 9 bases. Germline V CDR1 and CDR2: MGHRA, YSYEKL. The CDR3 is made up of 14 amino acids. CDR3 sequence (DNA): TGCGCCAGCAGCCAAGATTCTGGGGGGAGGGCCCAGTACTTC. It is translated as CASSQDSGGRAQYF.

The chain carries TRBV6-5 and TRBJ2-2; D perhaps matches TRBD1 (6 bases). This CDR3 is 16 amino acids long. Deletions cut 0 bases from V and 1 base from J, with 9 bases between. Germline V gene data show CDR1 as MNHEY and CDR2 as SVGAGI. The CDR3: CASSYSGGMNTGELFF. CDR3 nucleotide sequence: TGTGCCAGCAGTTACTCAGGGGGTATGAACACCGGGGAGCTGTTTTTT.

The chain employs TRBV6-5 and TRBJ1-2; D is ambiguous. CDR1 is MNHEY and CDR2 is SVGAGI in the germline V gene. CDR3 length: 15 residues. Trimming took 0 bases from V and 8 from J, leaving 16 bases between them. CDR3 in DNA: TGTGCCAGCAGTTACTCTATAGGCAGCGGTATGGGCTACACCTTC. Its translation: CASSYSIGSGMGYTF.

The V and J genes are TRBV3-1 (or the pseudogene TRBV3-2) and TRBJ2-1; TRBD1 matches at 7 bases. Losses at the gene ends were 4 bases for V and 9 bases for J; bases not matched to a gene: 6. The CDR3 is 13 residues long. CDR1 LGHDT and CDR2 YNNKEL come from the germline V gene (reference sequence). The CDR3 is CASSLQGDGEQFF. The CDR3 DNA is TGTGCCAGCAGCCTTCAGGGGGACGGTGAGCAGTTCTTC.

CDR3 nucleotide sequence: TGTGCCAGCAGCCACGCATACCACAGGGACGGGTATGGCTACACCTTC. Amino acid sequence: CASSHAYHRDGYGYTF. V is TRBV3-1 (or the pseudogene TRBV3-2) and J is TRBJ1-2, with D possibly TRBD1 on 6 matching bases. V dropped 3 bases and J dropped 5 bases, with 19 bases sitting between them. Germline V gene sequence: CDR1 LGHDT, CDR2 YNNKEL (reference sequence). CDR3 size: 16 residues.